This is a list of T cell receptor beta chains from one sample in a study of cytomegalovirus exposure and HLA in healthy donors. The table came from immunoSEQ multiplex PCR; TCRdb's copy has only in-frame clones and leaves some out. Found here are about 160,000 clones, less than 90% of them singletons; the top ten hold 1.5% to 2%. Sequencing was carried out using PBMCs. The source of these receptors is a woman in her late teens or twenties in good health and CMV-seronegative. Both conserved end residues are part of each CDR3. The D gene is left open where the match is weak. Size is stated for part of the rows, as once, few or many counts, or as a class when the clone is expanded.

DNA: TGTGCCAGCAGACCACTAGCGGGGGGGTTCAATGAGCAGTTCTTC; CDR3: CASRPLAGGFNEQFF; D: TRBD2; V: TRBV28; size: few; length: 15; J: TRBJ2-1
DNA: TGTGCCAGCAGCCCCTGGACAGGGGTCGATCAGCCCCAGCATTTT; CDR3: CASSPWTGVDQPQHF; D: TRBD1; V: TRBV7-2; size: few; length: 15; J: TRBJ1-5
DNA: TGTGCCAGCAGTTCCAACCCGACTAGAGGTCCGGGGACCCAGTACTTC; CDR3: CASSSNPTRGPGTQYF; D: NA; V: TRBV6-5; size: NA; length: 16; J: TRBJ2-5
DNA: TGTGCCAGCAGCCTGGGACAGTCTGGAAACACCATATATTTT; CDR3: CASSLGQSGNTIYF; D: TRBD1; V: TRBV7-8; size: NA; length: 14; J: TRBJ1-3
DNA: TGTGCCAGCAGTCTCGAATCCGGGTCCTACACCTTC; CDR3: CASSLESGSYTF; D: NA; V: TRBV28; size: NA; length: 12; J: TRBJ1-2
DNA: TGTGCCAGCACCCCCACTTACGATGAGCAGTTCTTC; CDR3: CASTPTYDEQFF; D: NA; V: TRBV28; size: NA; length: 12; J: TRBJ2-1
DNA: TGTGCCAGCAGCCAAGAAACCCTTTTGAGGCCTGAAGCTTTCTTT; CDR3: CASSQETLLRPEAFF; D: NA; V: TRBV14; size: NA; length: 15; J: TRBJ1-1
DNA: TGTGCCAGCAGCTTCAGTGCGGGGGCCGGCTACACCTTC; CDR3: CASSFSAGAGYTF; D: NA; V: TRBV11-2; size: NA; length: 13; J: TRBJ1-2
DNA: TGCGCCAGTAGCCGGTCGTCACAGTTAAATGAAAAACTGTTTTTT; CDR3: CASSRSSQLNEKLFF; D: NA; V: TRBV5-1; size: once; length: 15; J: TRBJ1-4
DNA: TGTGCCACCAGTCGGGGGACCCAGAGCAATCAGCCCCAGCATTTT; CDR3: CATSRGTQSNQPQHF; D: NA; V: TRBV15; size: NA; length: 15; J: TRBJ1-5
DNA: TGTGCCAGTAGCGACAGGGGGGGAGATGAAAAACTGTTTTTT; CDR3: CASSDRGGDEKLFF; D: TRBD1; V: TRBV19; size: once; length: 14; J: TRBJ1-4
DNA: TGTGCCAGCAGCCACCAAGGGAGCGGGTCGTACAATGAGCAGTTCTTC; CDR3: CASSHQGSGSYNEQFF; D: NA; V: TRBV5-4; size: NA; length: 16; J: TRBJ2-1
DNA: TGTGCCTGGAGTGATAAGGGGTGGATCGAAAAACTGTTTTTT; CDR3: CAWSDKGWIEKLFF; D: NA; V: TRBV30; size: NA; length: 14; J: TRBJ1-4
DNA: TGTGCCAGCAGCTTAGTTGGAGGGGCAGGTGGAGAAAAACTGTTTTTT; CDR3: CASSLVGGAGGEKLFF; D: NA; V: TRBV7-9; size: NA; length: 16; J: TRBJ1-4
DNA: TGTGCCAGCAGCGTAGGGGGCAGGGCTTTCAATGAGCAGTTCTTC; CDR3: CASSVGGRAFNEQFF; D: NA; V: TRBV9; size: NA; length: 15; J: TRBJ2-1
DNA: TGTGCCAGCAGCCAGATTAGCGGGACCGACAATGAGCAGTTCTTC; CDR3: CASSQISGTDNEQFF; D: TRBD2; V: TRBV4-2; size: NA; length: 15; J: TRBJ2-1
DNA: TGTGCCAGCAGCTCGAGGTTACGTCAGGGCGGCTCTGGGGCCAACGTCCTGACTTTC; CDR3: CASSSRLRQGGSGANVLTF; D: NA; V: TRBV7-6; size: NA; length: 19; J: TRBJ2-6
DNA: TGTGCCAGCAGCATTACTACGACAGGGAGGATTCAGTACTTC; CDR3: CASSITTTGRIQYF; D: NA; V: TRBV11-2; size: once; length: 14; J: TRBJ2-4
DNA: TGTGCCAGCAGCGTAACAGGAGTGGGGGGCTATGGCTACACCTTC; CDR3: CASSVTGVGGYGYTF; D: NA; V: TRBV9; size: NA; length: 15; J: TRBJ1-2
DNA: TGTGCCAGCAGTGTAAGCCCAGGGGACACCGGGGAGCTGTTTTTT; CDR3: CASSVSPGDTGELFF; D: NA; V: TRBV6-5; size: few; length: 15; J: TRBJ2-2
DNA: TGTGCCAGCAGCTTAGATTCGAGGGGCTACACCTTC; CDR3: CASSLDSRGYTF; D: NA; V: TRBV7-9; size: NA; length: 12; J: TRBJ1-2
DNA: TGTGCCAGCAGCTTGAACAGGGCCATGAACACTGAAGCTTTCTTT; CDR3: CASSLNRAMNTEAFF; D: NA; V: TRBV5-4; size: NA; length: 15; J: TRBJ1-1
DNA: TGTGCCAGCGGGACTAGCGGATGGAGGGAGCAGTACTTC; CDR3: CASGTSGWREQYF; D: TRBD2; V: TRBV2; size: once; length: 13; J: TRBJ2-7
DNA: TGCGCCAGCAGCCAACGTTTAACGGGAGAAAGCCCCTACGAGCAGTACTTC; CDR3: CASSQRLTGESPYEQYF; D: NA; V: TRBV4-1; size: once; length: 17; J: TRBJ2-7
DNA: TGCAGCGTTGAAGGTCCAGCGGTGTACAATGAGCAGTTCTTC; CDR3: CSVEGPAVYNEQFF; D: NA; V: TRBV29-1; size: NA; length: 14; J: TRBJ2-1
DNA: TGTGCCAGCAGTGACGGGCTAGGCCCCCGGGGGCAGTACTTC; CDR3: CASSDGLGPRGQYF; D: NA; V: TRBV6-4; size: NA; length: 14; J: TRBJ2-7
DNA: TGTGCCAGTAGTATAGGGGGGACATTCGTCGCCGAGCAGTACTTC; CDR3: CASSIGGTFVAEQYF; D: NA; V: TRBV19; size: NA; length: 15; J: TRBJ2-7
DNA: TGTGCCAGCAGCGCAGGGGAAGTCACAGATACGCAGTATTTT; CDR3: CASSAGEVTDTQYF; D: NA; V: TRBV6-5; size: NA; length: 14; J: TRBJ2-3
DNA: TGTGCCAGTAGCCCAACCCGGGGCTATGGCTACACCTTC; CDR3: CASSPTRGYGYTF; D: NA; V: TRBV19; size: NA; length: 13; J: TRBJ1-2
DNA: TGCAGCGTTGAAGATCAGATGGGACAGCACGAGCAGTACTTC; CDR3: CSVEDQMGQHEQYF; D: TRBD1; V: TRBV29-1; size: NA; length: 14; J: TRBJ2-7
DNA: TGTGCCAGCAGCCAATCCAGCACCGGGGAGCTGTTTTTT; CDR3: CASSQSSTGELFF; D: NA; V: TRBV16; size: NA; length: 13; J: TRBJ2-2
DNA: TGTGCCAGCAGCTTAACGGGACAGGGGACCGAGCAGTACTTC; CDR3: CASSLTGQGTEQYF; D: TRBD1; V: TRBV7-3; size: NA; length: 14; J: TRBJ2-7
DNA: TGTGCCAGCAGTGCCGGACAGCCCTATGGCTACACCTTC; CDR3: CASSAGQPYGYTF; D: NA; V: TRBV6-5; size: NA; length: 13; J: TRBJ1-2
DNA: TGTGCCAGCAGTGAGCTTATCATAACGGGTCAGCCCCAGCATTTT; CDR3: CASSELIITGQPQHF; D: NA; V: TRBV6-4; size: NA; length: 15; J: TRBJ1-5
DNA: TGCGCCAGCAGCCCCCACCGGGGGGGGCGCGGTACTGAAGCTTTCTTT; CDR3: CASSPHRGGRGTEAFF; D: NA; V: TRBV4-1; size: NA; length: 16; J: TRBJ1-1
DNA: TGTGCCAGCTCACCATTCGGCGGGGGCGCGGTATACGAGCAGTACTTC; CDR3: CASSPFGGGAVYEQYF; D: NA; V: TRBV5-6; size: NA; length: 16; J: TRBJ2-7
DNA: TGCGCCAGCAGCCAAGGGGCCTGGATGGATACGCAGTATTTT; CDR3: CASSQGAWMDTQYF; D: NA; V: TRBV4-1; size: NA; length: 14; J: TRBJ2-3
DNA: TGTGCCAGTCTACTTCGACAGGGGGCGGGGGGCTACACCTTC; CDR3: CASLLRQGAGGYTF; D: TRBD1; V: TRBV28; size: NA; length: 14; J: TRBJ1-2
DNA: TGTGCCAGCAGCCCGGGGGAAGCGTGGGATGGCTACACCTTC; CDR3: CASSPGEAWDGYTF; D: NA; V: TRBV7-9; size: NA; length: 14; J: TRBJ1-2
DNA: TGTGCCTGGAGTGTAACCTCAGGGGACACTGAAGCTTTCTTT; CDR3: CAWSVTSGDTEAFF; D: NA; V: TRBV30; size: NA; length: 14; J: TRBJ1-1
DNA: TGCGCCAGCAGCTTACTCACGAACACCGGGGAGCTGTTTTTT; CDR3: CASSLLTNTGELFF; D: NA; V: TRBV5-1; size: NA; length: 14; J: TRBJ2-2
DNA: TGCGCCAGCAGCTTTTCTGGAGAGGGGGCTAACTATGGCTACACCTTC; CDR3: CASSFSGEGANYGYTF; D: NA; V: TRBV5-1; size: NA; length: 16; J: TRBJ1-2
DNA: TGTGCCAGCAGCTTAGCTTTAGGACTAGCGGGGTCTAATGAGCAGTTCTTC; CDR3: CASSLALGLAGSNEQFF; D: TRBD2; V: TRBV7-9; size: NA; length: 17; J: TRBJ2-1
DNA: TGTGCCAGCAGCGCCGGGACTGGTGTCTACGAGCAGTACTTC; CDR3: CASSAGTGVYEQYF; D: NA; V: TRBV27; size: NA; length: 14; J: TRBJ2-7
DNA: TGTGCCAGCAGTCGAACACAGGGGGCGAACACTGAAGCTTTCTTT; CDR3: CASSRTQGANTEAFF; D: TRBD1; V: TRBV9; size: NA; length: 15; J: TRBJ1-1
DNA: TGTGCCAGCAGTCAGGGGGCTTGGGAGACCCAGTACTTC; CDR3: CASSQGAWETQYF; D: TRBD1; V: TRBV6-1; size: NA; length: 13; J: TRBJ2-5
DNA: TGCGCCAGCGGGACAGGGGAAACTGAAGCTTTCTTT; CDR3: CASGTGETEAFF; D: TRBD1; V: TRBV5-1; size: NA; length: 12; J: TRBJ1-1
DNA: TGTGCCAGTAGTAACCCAGCCCCCGGGCAGGGGGGCCCCTATGGCTACACCTTC; CDR3: CASSNPAPGQGGPYGYTF; D: TRBD1; V: TRBV19; size: NA; length: 18; J: TRBJ1-2
DNA: TGTGCCAGCAGAACTTGGAGGTTGGGCACTGAAGCTTTCTTT; CDR3: CASRTWRLGTEAFF; D: NA; V: TRBV27; size: NA; length: 14; J: TRBJ1-1
DNA: TGTGCCAGCAGTGAACAAGGACAGGGGCCTAATGAGCAGTTCTTC; CDR3: CASSEQGQGPNEQFF; D: TRBD1; V: TRBV2; size: NA; length: 15; J: TRBJ2-1
DNA: TGTGCCAGCAGTTTAACGGCAGGAGGTGGCTACACCTTC; CDR3: CASSLTAGGGYTF; D: NA; V: TRBV27; size: NA; length: 13; J: TRBJ1-2
DNA: TGTGCCAGCAGCGTCTCCGTAGGGACTAGCGGAGGTCCCCCGAATATCCATGAGCAGTTCTTC; CDR3: CASSVSVGTSGGPPNIHEQFF; D: TRBD2; V: TRBV9; size: NA; length: 21; J: TRBJ2-1
DNA: TGTGCCAGCAGTGGACTAGCGGTGTCCCAGACCCAGTACTTC; CDR3: CASSGLAVSQTQYF; D: TRBD2; V: TRBV27; size: once; length: 14; J: TRBJ2-5
DNA: TGCGCCAGCAGTCCAACTAGCGGGAGTGTCGGTGAGCAGTTCTTC; CDR3: CASSPTSGSVGEQFF; D: TRBD2; V: TRBV5-1; size: once; length: 15; J: TRBJ2-1
DNA: TGTGGCGCTAGCGGGGGGGGCTACGAGCAGTACTTC; CDR3: CGASGGGYEQYF; D: TRBD2; V: TRBV30; size: NA; length: 12; J: TRBJ2-7
DNA: TGTGCCAGCAGCCGAGACAGGGGGAACACCATATATTTT; CDR3: CASSRDRGNTIYF; D: TRBD1; V: TRBV7-2; size: NA; length: 13; J: TRBJ1-3
DNA: TGTGCCAGCAGTTTCCCGGCAGGGACCGGGGAGCTGTTTTTT; CDR3: CASSFPAGTGELFF; D: NA; V: TRBV2; size: NA; length: 14; J: TRBJ2-2
DNA: TGTGCCAGCAGCGTAGAGGGGGGACTAGCGGTCTCCTACGAGCAGTACTTC; CDR3: CASSVEGGLAVSYEQYF; D: TRBD2; V: TRBV9; size: NA; length: 17; J: TRBJ2-7
DNA: TGTGCCAGTAGTATGGGGCTACCGGCCGAGCAGTACTTC; CDR3: CASSMGLPAEQYF; D: NA; V: TRBV19; size: once; length: 13; J: TRBJ2-7
DNA: TGTGCCAGCAGCTTGTACGCAGGGGATATGAGTGAAAAACTGTTTTTT; CDR3: CASSLYAGDMSEKLFF; D: NA; V: TRBV5-4; size: NA; length: 16; J: TRBJ1-4